A selection of T cell receptor beta chains follows, all from one sample in a study of blood T cell repertoires in COVID-19. The method was immunoSEQ multiplex PCR; TCRdb's version includes in-frame clones alone and lacks a portion of them. Among approximately 66,000 clones listed, roughly 86% were seen once. The sequenced sample was peripheral blood. These receptors came from a man in his fifties or sixties with active COVID-19. Each CDR3 is given with its conserved first and last residue. D genes are given only for firm matches. Clone size appears in some rows only: once, few, many, or a class for an expanded clone.

V: TRBV7-9
D: TRBD1
size: few
J: TRBJ2-1
CDR3: CASSPTGTGKYNEQFF
DNA: TGTGCCAGCAGCCCCACCGGGACAGGGAAATACAATGAGCAGTTCTTC

V: TRBV5-1
D: TRBD2
size: -
J: TRBJ2-5
CDR3: CASSLAPSGGQETQYF
DNA: TGCGCCAGCAGCTTGGCCCCTAGCGGGGGTCAAGAGACCCAGTACTTC

V: TRBV6-5
D: TRBD1
size: -
J: TRBJ1-6
CDR3: CASSMTGTNSPLHF
DNA: TGTGCCAGCTCGATGACAGGGACTAATTCACCCCTCCACTTT

V: TRBV3-1/TRBV3-2
D: -
size: -
J: TRBJ2-5
CDR3: CASSRSAGRKTQYF
DNA: TGTGCCAGCAGCCGATCTGCGGGCCGCAAGACCCAGTACTTC

V: TRBV27
D: TRBD1
size: -
J: TRBJ1-2
CDR3: CASLPSPGQGASVYGYTF
DNA: TGTGCCAGTTTACCATCTCCGGGACAGGGGGCTTCTGTCTATGGCTACACCTTC

V: TRBV5-1
D: -
size: -
J: TRBJ1-6
CDR3: CASSLAGVDSPLHF
DNA: TGCGCCAGCAGCTTGGCGGGGGTCGATTCACCCCTCCACTTT

V: TRBV24-1
D: -
size: -
J: TRBJ2-3
CDR3: CATSEPGVKRADTQYF
DNA: TGTGCCACCAGTGAACCAGGGGTTAAGAGGGCAGATACGCAGTATTTT

V: TRBV19
D: TRBD2
size: -
J: TRBJ2-1
CDR3: CASSKGLAGGPASISEQFF
DNA: TGTGCCAGTAGTAAAGGACTAGCGGGAGGGCCAGCGAGTATCAGTGAGCAGTTCTTC

V: TRBV23-1
D: -
size: -
J: TRBJ1-5
CDR3: CASSHFNEGTQHF
DNA: TGCGCCAGCAGTCACTTTAATGAGGGCACCCAGCATTTT

V: TRBV30
D: -
size: -
J: TRBJ1-2
CDR3: CAWSRGTASSHGYTF
DNA: TGTGCCTGGAGTCGGGGGACTGCCTCGAGCCATGGCTACACCTTC

V: TRBV7-3
D: TRBD1
size: -
J: TRBJ2-2
CDR3: CASSLGTGLPGELFF
DNA: TGTGCCAGCAGCTTAGGGACAGGGCTGCCCGGGGAGCTGTTTTTT

V: TRBV19
D: -
size: -
J: TRBJ2-6
CDR3: CASSIGALGANVLTF
DNA: TGTGCCAGTAGTATAGGGGCTCTCGGGGCCAACGTCCTGACTTTC

V: TRBV19
D: -
size: -
J: TRBJ2-4
CDR3: CASSSRAGYIQYF
DNA: TGTGCCAGTAGTTCCAGGGCTGGGTACATTCAGTACTTC

V: TRBV3-1/TRBV3-2
D: -
size: -
J: TRBJ2-5
CDR3: CASSQVQGQETQYF
DNA: TGTGCCAGCAGCCAAGTCCAGGGCCAAGAGACCCAGTACTTC

V: TRBV18
D: -
size: -
J: TRBJ2-2
CDR3: CASSPENGGELFF
DNA: TGTGCCAGCTCACCTGAAAACGGCGGGGAGCTGTTTTTT

V: TRBV6-5
D: -
size: once
J: TRBJ1-1
CDR3: CASSNSHGGRTEAFF
DNA: TGTGCCAGCAGTAACTCACACGGAGGGAGGACTGAAGCTTTCTTT

V: TRBV5-1
D: -
size: -
J: TRBJ2-1
CDR3: CASSLEGGGNEQFF
DNA: TGCGCCAGCAGCTTGGAAGGTGGGGGGAATGAGCAGTTCTTC

V: TRBV7-9
D: -
size: few
J: TRBJ2-2
CDR3: CASSLGGSGELFF
DNA: TGTGCCAGCAGCTTAGGAGGATCCGGGGAGCTGTTTTTT

V: TRBV7-6
D: -
size: once
J: TRBJ2-2
CDR3: CASSFSDPGELFF
DNA: TGTGCCAGCAGCTTTAGTGATCCCGGGGAGCTGTTTTTT

V: TRBV7-9
D: TRBD1
size: -
J: TRBJ2-7
CDR3: CASSHKRTGFDEQYF
DNA: TGTGCCAGCAGCCATAAAAGGACAGGGTTCGACGAGCAGTACTTC

V: TRBV5-8
D: TRBD1
size: -
J: TRBJ1-5
CDR3: CASSRRDRAFQPQHF
DNA: TGTGCCAGCAGCCGCCGGGACAGGGCCTTCCAACCCCAGCATTTT

V: TRBV18
D: TRBD1
size: -
J: TRBJ1-5
CDR3: CASSTDRGQPQHF
DNA: TGTGCCAGCTCAACGGACAGGGGACAGCCCCAGCATTTT

V: TRBV5-1
D: -
size: -
J: TRBJ1-2
CDR3: CASSLLTSNGSRLNYGYTF
DNA: TGCGCCAGCAGCTTACTAACATCCAATGGCTCCCGACTAAACTATGGCTACACCTTC

V: TRBV20-1
D: -
size: -
J: TRBJ1-4
CDR3: CSARVGGANEKLFF
DNA: TGCAGTGCTCGTGTCGGGGGTGCTAATGAAAAACTGTTTTTT

V: TRBV6-5
D: -
size: once
J: TRBJ1-2
CDR3: CASRRGGGEGYGYTF
DNA: TGTGCCAGCAGACGCGGGGGAGGTGAGGGCTATGGCTACACCTTC

V: TRBV25-1
D: -
size: -
J: TRBJ1-3
CDR3: CASSVGLWTSGNTIYF
DNA: TGTGCCAGCAGTGTGGGGCTGTGGACCTCTGGAAACACCATATATTTT

V: TRBV7-9
D: TRBD1
size: -
J: TRBJ1-2
CDR3: CASSPGQGDYGYTF
DNA: TGTGCCAGCAGCCCTGGACAGGGGGACTATGGCTACACCTTC

V: TRBV19
D: TRBD2
size: -
J: TRBJ2-1
CDR3: CASRLRAGEGNNEQFF
DNA: TGTGCCAGTAGGTTAAGAGCGGGAGAGGGTAACAATGAGCAGTTCTTC